The present T cell receptor (beta chain) was sequenced within a study of a mutant IDH1 vaccine in newly diagnosed glioma (dated by TCRdb to the early 2020s). With regard to the full study: Eight vaccinations were administered to patients in weeks 1, 3, 5, 7, 11, 15, 19 and 23, corresponding to visits V03 through V10. Prior to enrollment, patients had been given standard therapy consisting of radiotherapy alone, temozolomide alone, or radiochemotherapy with temozolomide, with the combination given to most patients. In the chemotherapy-containing groups, vaccination started alongside temozolomide cycles, whereas in patients who had radiotherapy alone it started 4-6 weeks after radiotherapy. Longitudinal TCRB deep sequencing was done for some 26 treated patients, wherever samples were available for exploratory analyses. Of the 32 patients who were treated, approximately 62% were male and roughly 38% were female, and the mean age was roughly 40 years. Peripheral blood samples were drawn at six visits, namely V03 (baseline), V05, V07, V10, V12 and V13.

Overall results and qualifications from the work: PBMC samples for TCRB deep sequencing were selected based on availability. The authors noted that analyses of patient blood samples could not be reproduced because of sample limitations. Pseudoprogression appeared unrelated to alterations in the top peripheral T cell clonotypes detected by TCRB sequencing. Vaccine-induced immune responses across multiple MHC alleles were detected in approximately 94% of patients.

Of note for this clone: Its antigen is currently not known. Per-nucleotide qualities are absent, and no much larger clonotype sits a single base away.

Libraries came from the immunoSEQ multiplex PCR assay. Following the manufacturer's protocol, the hsTCRB Kit was used to amplify rearranged TCR beta chain sequences. Sequencing of TCRB libraries was carried out on an Illumina MiSeq. Processing in the source paper ran as follows. The proprietary platform of the kit vendor was used for demultiplexing, trimming and gene mapping. TCRdb limited this immuneACCESS table to in-frame rearrangements with V and J called. A share of clones is missing; checked studies link under half to unresolved V genes, and the rest is unexplained. D and trimming were read from the DNA, whereas the V and J calls and clone size are those reported in that table. This sample has about 20,000 clones in its table, and roughly four fifths of those were observed once. Clones ranked in the top ten supply over 10% of the sample. Trimming accounts for 0 bases at V and 3 bases at J, while the number of junction bases matched to no gene is 5. The CDR3 starts with the cysteine, ends with the phenylalanine, and has 15 residues. Only the CDR3 DNA stays, 45 bases, in frame from base 1. From a lookup of the germline V gene, CDR1 and CDR2 are MGHRA and YSYEKL.

The time point label here, explained by the study, means: week 23, last vaccination. Each vaccine dose was 300 ug of a 20-mer mutant IDH1 peptide in Montanide, given subcutaneously with topical imiquimod. The donors had newly diagnosed IDH1-mutant astrocytomas of WHO grade 3 or 4 that showed loss of nuclear ATRX. The samples were drawn from NOA16, a multicentre, single-arm, open-label phase I trial in Germany that tested a mutant IDH1 peptide vaccine in humans for the first time. Genomic DNA for TCRB sequencing was isolated from EDTA blood with the DNeasy Blood and Tissue Kit. Here the sequenced sample was PBMCs, taken from a glioma patient whose treatment included an IDH1 peptide vaccine. The sequence came from a man aged 30 to 45 with glioma. The chain uses TRBV4-1 and TRBJ2-7; 7 nucleotides in the junction match TRBD2. CDR3 protein: CASSQDPSSGYEQYF. The nucleotides read TGCGCCAGCAGCCAAGATCCGTCTAGCGGCTACGAGCAGTACTTC.